Below are 13 T cell receptor beta chains sequenced from a single sample in a study of long-term antiretroviral therapy in people with HIV (dated by TCRdb to about 2022). Sequencing of the TRB variable region was done with the immunoSEQ hsTCRB v3.0 assay at survey level resolution. TCRdb retrieved this table from immuneACCESS and kept in-frame rearrangements only. Not all clones are present; in checked studies, unresolved V genes account for under half, and no reason is known for the remainder. The sample table contains roughly 28,000 clones; only one count was recorded for roughly 94% of them. The ten largest clones capture approximately 3% of the sample. Sequencing was performed on unsorted PBMCs, taken 5.3 years after starting antiretroviral therapy. All receptors come from a man aged 45-65 years with HIV.

This rearrangement joins TRBV5-6 to TRBJ2-5; TRBD2 agrees at 7 bases. Germline V gene sequence: CDR1 SGHDT, CDR2 YYEEEE. The CDR3 is 16 residues long. V lost 1 base and J lost 0; bases outside the gene matches: 6. CDR3 region: CASSLRLGGYQETQYF. The CDR3 DNA follows: TGTGCCAGCAGCTTGCGCCTCGGGGGGTACCAAGAGACCCAGTACTTC.

The chain joins TRBV6-6 to TRBJ1-4; D is unresolved. Trimming pared 2 bases from V and 5 bases from J, leaving 3 bases between. CDR3 size: 12 residues. CDR1 is MNHNY and CDR2 is SVGAGI in the germline V gene (reference sequence). CDR3 DNA: TGTGCCAGCAGTTACCCGAATGAAAAACTGTTTTTT. Its translation is CASSYPNEKLFF.

V is TRBV4-1 and J is TRBJ1-5; TRBD1 matches at 8 bases. This CDR3 has 16 residues. CDR1 MGHRA and CDR2 YSYEKL come from the germline V gene. V shed 5 bases, J shed 0 bases, and the junction held 6 bases outside the gene matches. CDR3 DNA sequence: TGCGCCAGCAGCTGGGGAACAGGGGGTAGCAATCAGCCCCAGCATTTT. Amino acid sequence: CASSWGTGGSNQPQHF.

This chain joins TRBV4-2 and TRBJ2-7, with 9 nucleotides matching TRBD1. Trimming cost V 1 base and J 3 bases; bases outside gene matches: 4. The germline CDR1 and CDR2 sequences are LGHNA and YNFKEQ. The CDR3 runs to 15 residues. The DNA for the CDR3 is TGTGCCAGCAGCCAAGGGGGGGGACAGGGCTACGAGCAGTACTTC. It yields the protein CASSQGGGQGYEQYF.

The V and J genes are TRBV5-1 and TRBJ1-1, with 8 positions matching TRBD1. Germline CDR1 and CDR2: SGHRS and YFSETQ. This CDR3 is built from 13 residues. V dropped 7 bases and J dropped 1; count of bases not matched to a gene: 3. Here the CDR3 reads CASRGQGNTEAFF. For the CDR3, the DNA is TGCGCCAGCCGCGGACAGGGGAACACTGAAGCTTTCTTT.

The V call is TRBV6-5, the J call TRBJ1-3, with D tentatively TRBD1 (5 bases). Germline V lookup: CDR1 MNHEY, CDR2 SVGAGI. V was trimmed by 5 bases and J by 2 bases, leaving 10 bases between them. The CDR3 extends over 14 amino acids. In DNA, the CDR3 is TGTGCCAGCAGTGATTGGGGGGCTGGAAACACCATATATTTT. It translates to CASSDWGAGNTIYF.

The chain is built from TRBV30 and TRBJ2-6; perhaps TRBD2 as D (7 bases). The CDR3 sequence is 18 residues long. CDR1 GTSNPN and CDR2 SVGIG come from the germline V gene (reference sequence). Trimming cost V 1 base and J 1 base, with 17 bases left between them. CDR3 loop: CAWSGRGGRGSGANVLTF. CDR3 DNA: TGTGCCTGGAGTGGAAGGGGGGGGCGCGGATCTGGGGCCAACGTCCTGACTTTC.

As DNA, the CDR3 is TGTGCCAGCAGCTCTCCGGGAGAGACAGATACGCAGTATTTT. Residues: CASSSPGETDTQYF. The chain couples TRBV5-4 to TRBJ2-3; possible D gene TRBD2, 6 bases. CDR1 SGHNT and CDR2 YYREEE come from the germline V gene (reference sequence). The CDR3 runs 14 residues. Trimming pared 3 bases from V and 3 bases from J, leaving 11 bases between.

The V call is TRBV18, the J call TRBJ2-7, with 9 nucleotides matching TRBD1. Trimming removed 5 bases from V and 3 bases from J; junction bases left unmatched: 5. Germline-derived CDR1 and CDR2 are KGHSH and LQKENI. The CDR3 length is 14 residues. The CDR3 is CASSSSDRGYEQYF. CDR3 DNA sequence: TGTGCCAGCTCATCTTCGGACAGGGGCTACGAGCAGTACTTC.

In regard to this clone: Other DNA sequences in this specimen translate into the identical CDR3. The chain recombines TRBV9 with TRBJ1-2; D perhaps matches TRBD1 (5 bases). This CDR3 is 15 amino acids long. V lost 0 bases and J lost 2, with 11 bases in between. CDR1 is SGDLS, CDR2 YYNGEE, per germline. CDR3 sequence (DNA): TGTGCCAGCAGCGTAGCCTCAGGGTCCAACTATGGCTACACCTTC. Its translation: CASSVASGSNYGYTF.

Of note for this clone: This same CDR3 is encoded by further DNA sequences in the sample. J is TRBJ2-3 and V is TRBV18; D uncertain. This CDR3 has 12 residues. Trimming removed 6 bases at V and 5 bases at J, with 9 bases between. Germline assignment: CDR1 KGHSH and CDR2 LQKENI. This CDR3 reads CASSLSEDTQYF. CDR3 in DNA: TGTGCCAGCTCGCTCTCCGAAGATACGCAGTATTTT.

The V gene is TRBV2, the J gene TRBJ2-4, with D possibly matching TRBD1 (6 bases). The CDR3 contains 16 residues. Per germline, CDR1 SNHLY and CDR2 FYNNEI. The CDR3: CATEAGRGVAKNIQYF. CDR3 DNA: TGTGCTACCGAGGCGGGCAGGGGAGTTGCCAAAAACATTCAGTACTTC.

The genes are TRBV19 and TRBJ1-2; the D is unclear. Germline V lookup: CDR1 LNHDA, CDR2 SQIVND (reference sequence). The CDR3 runs to 13 residues. V was trimmed by 4 bases and J by 1 base, leaving 7 bases between them. The CDR3 protein is CASSTGNNYGYTF. In nucleotides, the CDR3 is TGTGCCAGTAGTACGGGGAATAACTATGGCTACACCTTC.